This paragraph covers one T cell receptor beta chain sequence. Germline V gene data show CDR1 as SEHNR and CDR2 as FQNEAQ (reference sequence). The V gene lost 0 bases and the J gene lost 5 bases, with 17 bases spanning the gap. The CDR3 covers 16 residues. This entry is derived from a study of cytomegalovirus exposure and HLA in healthy donors. PCR involved 60 Vbeta and 13 Jbeta primers. Clones were sequenced by immunoSEQ multiplex PCR, and TCRdb holds only the in-frame ones, with some missing. The table records about 140,000 clones, roughly 79% of them present only once. This receptor was identified in a woman in her forties in good health and CMV-seronegative. The sample comprised PBMCs. J is TRBJ2-7 and V is TRBV7-9; possibly TRBD1 for D (5 bases). The CDR3 loop reads CASSLAPWGGIHEQYF. DNA for the CDR3: TGTGCCAGCAGCTTAGCCCCCTGGGGCGGTATCCACGAGCAGTACTTC.